What follows is one TCR beta chain and its context. The authors amplified TCR beta CDR3 regions from RNA transcripts. After a first-round RT-PCR with HTBI primers, a second-round multiplex PCR was run. MiXCR was run by TCRdb on the multiplex PCR reads, yielding one entry per CDR3 protein. The sample has about 500,000 distinct CDR3 sequences; about 35% are singletons. The data belong to a study of Graves' ophthalmopathy and Graves' hyperthyroidism. About the research overall: A follow-up of 18 months without ophthalmopathy meant that hyperthyroidism was stable.

The V gene's germline CDR1 is LNHNV and CDR2 YYDKDF (reference sequence). Deletions cut 1 base from V and 2 bases from J, with 36 bases between. This CDR3 is built from 23 residues. Sequencing was carried out using peripheral blood or thyroid tissue (not recorded which). V gene TRBV15 combines with J gene TRBJ2-7; D is perhaps TRBD1 or TRBD2 (6 bases each). The receptor was isolated from an adult man with Graves' hyperthyroidism. The CDR3 region has the DNA TGTGCCACCAGCAGAGGTCTGTTCGTGGTGGGAGAGGGCGGGACACGGGTGACCTACGAGCAGTACTTC. It specifies CATSRGLFVVGEGGTRVTYEQYF.